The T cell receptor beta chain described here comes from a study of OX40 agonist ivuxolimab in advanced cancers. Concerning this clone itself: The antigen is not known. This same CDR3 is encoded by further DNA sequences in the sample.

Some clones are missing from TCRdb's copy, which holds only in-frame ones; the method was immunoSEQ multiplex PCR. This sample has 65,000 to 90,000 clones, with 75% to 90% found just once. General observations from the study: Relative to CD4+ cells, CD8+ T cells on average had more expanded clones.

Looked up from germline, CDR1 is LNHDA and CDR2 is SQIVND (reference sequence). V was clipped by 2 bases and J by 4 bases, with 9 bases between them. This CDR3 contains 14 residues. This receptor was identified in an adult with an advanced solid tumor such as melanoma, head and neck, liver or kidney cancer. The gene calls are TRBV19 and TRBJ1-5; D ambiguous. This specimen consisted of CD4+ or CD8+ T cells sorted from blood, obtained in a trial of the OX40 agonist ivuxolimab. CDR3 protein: CASSIPGANQPQHF. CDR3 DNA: TGTGCCAGTAGTATACCAGGAGCGAATCAGCCCCAGCATTTT.